The clone carrying this T cell receptor beta chain appeared a few times. The sample is drawn from a study of OX40 agonist ivuxolimab in advanced cancers. The CDR3 totals 17 residues. The V end lost 1 base, the J end lost 1 base, and 17 bases lay between the germline ends. Germline V gene sequence: CDR1 GTSNPN, CDR2 SVGIG (reference sequence). Some clones are missing from TCRdb's copy, which holds only in-frame ones; the method was immunoSEQ multiplex PCR. The data contain approximately 79,000 clones, approximately 83% of them singletons. This TCR was sampled from an adult with an advanced solid tumor such as melanoma, head and neck, liver or kidney cancer. Sample: CD4+ or CD8+ T cells sorted from blood, taken in a trial of the OX40 agonist ivuxolimab. The rearrangement links TRBV30 to TRBJ1-5; D is ambiguous. CDR3 sequence reads: CAWSGGGRVGSNQPQHF. The DNA for the CDR3 is TGTGCCTGGAGTGGGGGTGGTAGGGTTGGAAGCAATCAGCCCCAGCATTTT. Using reference TRBV30 and TRBJ1-5 for the parts outside the CDR3, the full variable domain is SQTIHQWPATLVQPVGSPLSLECTVEGTSNPNLYWYRQAAGRGLQLLFYSVGIGQISSEVPQNLSASRPQDRQFILSSKKLLLSDSGFYLCAWSGGGRVGSNQPQHFGDGTRLSIL.